The 14 T cell receptor beta chains presented below share a single source sample, sequenced in a study of T cell responses to AZD1222 COVID-19 vaccine (dated by TCRdb to 2020 to 2023). This specimen's time point label, per the study, means: baseline before first vaccination. The library was built by means of the immunoSEQ multiplex PCR assay. As stored in TCRdb, this immuneACCESS dataset retains in-frame rearrangements with V and J assigned. A fraction of the clones does not appear; measured against another copy, unresolved V genes explain less than half of the discrepancy, and the remainder lacks a known reason. The sample table holds about 140,000 clones. The leading ten clones occupy approximately 2% of the sample. Material: peripheral blood. The receptor set was obtained from an adult in good health.

The V and J genes are TRBV10-3 and TRBJ2-1; TRBD1 aligns across 9 bases. The CDR3 extends over 15 amino acids. Germline assignment: CDR1 ENHRY and CDR2 SYGVKD. V was pared by 4 bases and J by 6 bases, with 7 bases of the junction left unmatched. The CDR3 DNA reads TGTGCCATCAGTGTGGTGGGACAGGGTATCAATGAGCAGTTCTTC. It encodes CAISVVGQGINEQFF.

The chain has TRBV28 and TRBJ1-2; D unresolved. The germline gives CDR1 MDHEN, CDR2 SYDVKM. Deletions cut 3 bases from V and 6 bases from J, with 17 bases between. The length of the CDR3 is 15 residues. CDR3 amino acids: CASSFVGRLEHGYTF. In DNA, the CDR3 is TGTGCCAGCAGTTTCGTGGGTCGGTTGGAGCATGGCTACACCTTC.

V is TRBV18 and J is TRBJ1-1; D ambiguous. Between the trimmed V and J ends, which lost 4 bases and 1 base, there was a span of 4 bases. Germline CDR1 KGHSH, CDR2 LQKENI. This CDR3 is built from 12 residues. The CDR3 sequence: CASSRENTEAFF. For the CDR3, the DNA is TGTGCCAGCTCACGAGAGAACACTGAAGCTTTCTTT.

This chain links TRBV6-5 with TRBJ2-3; D is uncertain. Trimming pared 6 bases from V and 3 bases from J, leaving 4 bases between. The CDR3 is 11 amino acids. Germline V gives CDR1 MNHEY, CDR2 SVGAGI. The CDR3 sequence: CASRSTDTQYF. CDR3 coding DNA: TGTGCCAGCAGAAGTACAGATACGCAGTATTTT.

The chain is built from TRBV6-2 or TRBV6-3 and TRBJ2-1; TRBD2 aligns across 12 bases. Trimming at V came to 5 bases and at J to 7 bases, leaving 6 bases not matched to a gene. CDR3 size: 15 residues. The germline V gene has CDR1 MNHEY and CDR2 SVGEGT. CDR3 sequence: CASSVASGGVNEQFF. The CDR3 DNA follows: TGTGCCAGCAGTGTTGCTAGCGGGGGGGTTAATGAGCAGTTCTTC.

The chain links TRBV3-1 (or the pseudogene TRBV3-2) to TRBJ1-5, with a tentative D call TRBD1 (6 bases). CDR1 LGHDT and CDR2 YNNKEL come from the germline V gene (reference sequence). V lost 4 bases and J 5 bases, leaving 30 bases between the germline ends. The CDR3 has 20 amino acids. CDR3 in DNA: TGTGCCAGCAGCCGAATCCGAGTGCGGAGATACAGGACAGACGATCAGCCCCAGCATTTT. Protein product: CASSRIRVRRYRTDDQPQHF.

The chain joins TRBV7-9 to TRBJ1-2; 7 bases are shared with TRBD1. V shed 5 bases, J shed 4 bases, and the junction held 13 bases outside the gene matches. CDR3 length equals 16 residues. CDR1 is SEHNR, CDR2 FQNEAQ, per germline (reference sequence). The CDR3 is CASSPNVRDSPYGYTF. DNA for the CDR3: TGTGCCAGCAGCCCCAACGTGAGGGACAGCCCCTATGGCTACACCTTC. The full variable domain, rest sourced from reference TRBV7-9 and TRBJ1-2, is DTGVSQNPRHKITKRGQNVTFRCDPISEHNRLYWYRQTLGQGPEFLTYFQNEAQLEKSRLLSDRFSAERPKGSFSTLEIQRTEQGDSAMYLCASSPNVRDSPYGYTFGSGTRLTVV.

This rearrangement joins TRBV25-1 to TRBJ1-3, with 7 bases matching TRBD1. There are 18 residues in the CDR3. Germline V CDR1 and CDR2: MGHDK, SYGVNS. Trimming cost V 3 bases and J 0 bases; bases outside gene matches: 11. The chain's CDR3 is CASSESGEGASSGNTIYF. CDR3 bases: TGTGCCAGCAGTGAGTCTGGCGAGGGGGCCAGCTCTGGAAACACCATATATTTT.

This chain links TRBV3-1 (or the pseudogene TRBV3-2) with TRBJ1-6; D call uncertain. The CDR3 has 14 amino acids. Trimming shortened V by 4 bases and J by 6 bases, and 10 bases separated the two germline ends. In germline, CDR1 is LGHDT, CDR2 YNNKEL (reference sequence). DNA for the CDR3: TGTGCCAGCAGCCCAACCGTATCTAATTCACCCCTCCACTTT. It encodes CASSPTVSNSPLHF.

The genes are TRBV5-1 and TRBJ2-5; 14 bases are a match to TRBD2. The germline V gene encodes CDR1 SGHRS and CDR2 YFSETQ. V gave up 4 bases and J gave up 7 bases; unmatched junction bases: 15. CDR3 size: 18 residues. CDR3 sequence: CASSPSPGLAGVGGTQYF. The CDR3 DNA is TGCGCCAGCAGCCCCTCGCCGGGACTAGCGGGGGTTGGGGGGACCCAGTACTTC.

The chain couples TRBV19 to TRBJ2-1; D gene uncertain. Trimming shortened V by 5 bases and J by 0 bases, and 14 bases separated the two germline ends. This CDR3 has 16 amino acids. Germline CDR1 reads LNHDA; CDR2 reads SQIVND (reference sequence). For the CDR3, the DNA is TGTGCCAGTAGTCCGCAACAATGGAGCTCCTACAATGAGCAGTTCTTC. This codes for CASSPQQWSSYNEQFF.

The V call is TRBV9, the J call TRBJ1-1; unclear D gene. The length of the CDR3 is 15 residues. Germline CDR1 and CDR2: SGDLS and YYNGEE. The ends were cut back, 0 bases at V and 4 bases at J, with 13 bases in the middle. The CDR3 DNA is TGTGCCAGCAGCGTAGCGGGAGGGTTTGGCACTGAAGCTTTCTTT. Amino acid sequence: CASSVAGGFGTEAFF.

The gene calls are TRBV28 and TRBJ2-5, with TRBD2 matching 9 bases. This CDR3 has 15 amino acids. CDR1 and CDR2 (germline): MDHEN, SYDVKM. V shed 3 bases, J shed 5 bases, and the junction held 7 bases outside the gene matches. The CDR3 DNA reads TGTGCCAGCAGTTTTGGTAGCGGGGGTTTGGAGACCCAGTACTTC. Encoded protein: CASSFGSGGLETQYF. The complete variable domain, with remaining parts taken from reference TRBV28 and TRBJ2-5, reads DVKVTQSSRYLVKRTGEKVFLECVQDMDHENMFWYRQDPGLGLRLIYFSYDVKMKEKGDIPEGYSVSREKKERFSLILESASTNQTSMYLCASSFGSGGLETQYFGPGTRLLVL.

The chain carries TRBV5-1 and TRBJ2-7; 10 bases are shared with TRBD2. The germline V gene encodes CDR1 SGHRS and CDR2 YFSETQ. The CDR3 has 16 residues. With V trimmed by 4 bases and J by 5 bases, 12 bases remained unmatched. Here the CDR3 reads CASSVSGGAVKHEQYF. CDR3 nucleotide sequence: TGCGCCAGCAGCGTCAGCGGGGGGGCCGTAAAACACGAGCAGTACTTC.